The present TCR beta chain was sequenced within a study of OX40 agonist ivuxolimab in advanced cancers. Study context: An anti-OX40 (CD134) antibody with agonistic activity, ivuxolimab, was administered to patients. Hepatocellular carcinoma, melanoma, renal cell or head and neck cancer affected the dose-escalation patients.

Study-wide points: Average numbers of expanded clones were greater in CD8+ T cells than in CD4+.

Germline-derived CDR1 and CDR2 are SGHTS and YDEGEE. The length of the CDR3 is 15 residues. Trimming cost V 3 bases and J 0 bases, with 10 bases left between them. Measured with immunoSEQ multiplex PCR; TCRdb has only the in-frame clones, and not every one. The sample consists of 90,000 or so clones, roughly nine tenths of them appearing once. In this sample, this clone turned up a few times. Its antigen is still unknown. The V gene is TRBV5-8, the J gene TRBJ2-1; D is possibly TRBD2 (6 bases). This clonotype was obtained from an adult with an advanced solid tumor such as melanoma, head and neck, liver or kidney cancer. The sample in question was CD4+ or CD8+ T cells sorted from blood, obtained in a trial of the OX40 agonist ivuxolimab. The CDR3 reads CASSSRDFSYNEQFF. The CDR3 DNA is TGTGCCAGCAGCTCCCGGGACTTCTCCTACAATGAGCAGTTCTTC.